This TCR beta chain derives from a study of response to subunit inactivated influenza vaccine. The CDR3 has 15 residues. Germline-derived CDR1 and CDR2 are SGDLS and YYNGEE. V was cut by 2 bases and J by 9 bases, with 17 bases left in between. General study points: With each seasonal influenza vaccination, the authors suggested, few new T cells are recruited.

MiXCR, run by TCRdb on the RT-PCR reads, gives a single entry per CDR3 protein. The table includes about 800,000 distinct CDR3 sequences, approximately 22% detected once. On this clonotype itself: What it recognizes is unknown.

The sequence was obtained from a man in his forties or fifties who received an inactivated influenza vaccine. The chain has TRBV9 and TRBJ2-2, with a tentative D call TRBD1 (7 bases). The source was PBMCs from blood, collected approximately 5 days after vaccination. CDR3 protein: CASSVAGTVGRELFF. Here the CDR3 DNA reads TGTGCCAGCAGCGTCGCGGGGACAGTGGGCAGGGAGCTGTTTTTT.